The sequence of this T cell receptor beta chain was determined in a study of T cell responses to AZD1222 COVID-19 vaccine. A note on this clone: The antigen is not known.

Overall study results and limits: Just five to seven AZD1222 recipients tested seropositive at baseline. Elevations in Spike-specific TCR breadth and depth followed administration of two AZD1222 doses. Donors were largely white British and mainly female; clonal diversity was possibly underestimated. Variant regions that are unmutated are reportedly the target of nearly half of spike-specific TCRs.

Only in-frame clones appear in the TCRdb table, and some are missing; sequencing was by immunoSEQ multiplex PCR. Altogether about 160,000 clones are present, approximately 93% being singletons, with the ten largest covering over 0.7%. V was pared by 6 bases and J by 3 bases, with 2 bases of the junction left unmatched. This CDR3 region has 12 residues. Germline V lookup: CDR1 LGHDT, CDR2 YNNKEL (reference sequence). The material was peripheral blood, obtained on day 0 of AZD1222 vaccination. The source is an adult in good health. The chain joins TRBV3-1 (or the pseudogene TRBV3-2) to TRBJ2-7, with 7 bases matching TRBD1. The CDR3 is CASSRGHYEQYF. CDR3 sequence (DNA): TGTGCCAGCAGTAGGGGGCACTACGAGCAGTACTTC.